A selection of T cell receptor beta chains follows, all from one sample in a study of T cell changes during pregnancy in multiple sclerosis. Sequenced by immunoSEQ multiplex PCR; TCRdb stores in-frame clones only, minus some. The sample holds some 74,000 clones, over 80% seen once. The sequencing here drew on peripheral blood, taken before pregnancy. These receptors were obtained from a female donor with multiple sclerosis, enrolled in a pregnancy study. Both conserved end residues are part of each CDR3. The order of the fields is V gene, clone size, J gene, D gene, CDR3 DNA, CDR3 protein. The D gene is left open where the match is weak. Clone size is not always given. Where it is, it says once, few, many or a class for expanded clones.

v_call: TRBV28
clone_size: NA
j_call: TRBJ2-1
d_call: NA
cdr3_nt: TGTGCCAGCAGGGGGACATATCCCAGGGCGGGGGACAATGAGCAGTTCTTC
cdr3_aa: CASRGTYPRAGDNEQFF

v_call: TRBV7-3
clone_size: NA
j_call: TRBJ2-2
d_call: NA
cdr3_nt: TGTGCCAGCAGCCCACTCCAGGGCGGGGAGCTGTTTTTT
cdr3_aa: CASSPLQGGELFF

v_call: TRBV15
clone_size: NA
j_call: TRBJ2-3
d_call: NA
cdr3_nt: TGTGCCACCAGCAGAGATTTAGCGGATACGCAGTATTTT
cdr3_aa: CATSRDLADTQYF

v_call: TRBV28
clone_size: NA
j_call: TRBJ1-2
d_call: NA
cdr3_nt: TGTGCCAGCAGTGGACAGTATGGCTACACCTTC
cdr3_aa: CASSGQYGYTF

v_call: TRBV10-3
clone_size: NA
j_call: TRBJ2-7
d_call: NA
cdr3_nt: TGTGCCATCAAGGGGCAGAGTAGCTCCTACGAGCAGTACTTC
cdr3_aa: CAIKGQSSSYEQYF

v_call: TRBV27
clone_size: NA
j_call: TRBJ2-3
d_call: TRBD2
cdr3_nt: TGTGCCAGCAGTTTAACGGGAGGGCCCGGTGATACGCAGTATTTT
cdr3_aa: CASSLTGGPGDTQYF

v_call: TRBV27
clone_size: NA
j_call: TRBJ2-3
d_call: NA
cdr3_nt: TGTGCCAGCAGTTTTTTTGAGACAGATACGCAGTATTTT
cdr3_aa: CASSFFETDTQYF

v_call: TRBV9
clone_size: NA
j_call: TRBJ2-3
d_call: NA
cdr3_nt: TGTGCCAGCAGCGTAACTAGCTCCACAGATACGCAGTATTTT
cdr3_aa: CASSVTSSTDTQYF

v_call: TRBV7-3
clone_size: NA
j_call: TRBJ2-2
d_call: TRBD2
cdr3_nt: TGTGCCAGCAGCGCCCCGGGACTAGCGGGAGGAACCGGGGAGCTGTTTTTT
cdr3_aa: CASSAPGLAGGTGELFF

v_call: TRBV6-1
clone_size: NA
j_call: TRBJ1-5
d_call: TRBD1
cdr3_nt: TGTGCCAGCAGTGCCAAGACAGGGCCCCTAGGGAATAGCAATCAGCCCCAGCATTTT
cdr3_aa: CASSAKTGPLGNSNQPQHF

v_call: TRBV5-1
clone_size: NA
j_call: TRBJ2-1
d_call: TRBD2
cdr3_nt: TGCGCCAGCAGCTTCTGGACTAGCGGGAGTAGGAACAATGAGCAGTTCTTC
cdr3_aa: CASSFWTSGSRNNEQFF

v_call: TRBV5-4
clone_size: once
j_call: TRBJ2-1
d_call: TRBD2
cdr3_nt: TGTGCCAGCAGCTTGGTTGGGACTAGCGTCAATGAGCAGTTCTTC
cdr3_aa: CASSLVGTSVNEQFF

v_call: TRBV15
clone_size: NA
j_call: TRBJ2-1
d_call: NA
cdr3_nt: TGTGCCACCAGCAGTTCAAAACTAGCCAACAGAAACAATGAGCAGTTCTTC
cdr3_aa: CATSSSKLANRNNEQFF

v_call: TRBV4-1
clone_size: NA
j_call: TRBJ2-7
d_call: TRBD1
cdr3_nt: TGCGCCAGCAGCCTCTCCGGGACAGGGACCTACGAGCAGTACTTC
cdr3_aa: CASSLSGTGTYEQYF

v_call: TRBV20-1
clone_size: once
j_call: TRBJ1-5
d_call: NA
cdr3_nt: TGCAGTGCTAGAGCAGGGCAGCCCCAGCATTTT
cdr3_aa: CSARAGQPQHF

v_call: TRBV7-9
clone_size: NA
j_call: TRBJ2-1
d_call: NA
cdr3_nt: TGTGCCAGCAGCTTAATAGCCACACGTCTATCCTACAATGAGCAGTTCTTC
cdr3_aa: CASSLIATRLSYNEQFF

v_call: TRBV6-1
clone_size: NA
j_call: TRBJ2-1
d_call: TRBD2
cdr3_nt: TGTGCCAGCAGTGTACTAGCGGGGGCCTACAATGAGCAGTTCTTC
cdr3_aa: CASSVLAGAYNEQFF

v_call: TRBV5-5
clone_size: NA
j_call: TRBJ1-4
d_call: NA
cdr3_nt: TGTGCCAGCAGCTCCAGGCAGGGCACAACTAATGAAAAACTGTTTTTT
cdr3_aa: CASSSRQGTTNEKLFF

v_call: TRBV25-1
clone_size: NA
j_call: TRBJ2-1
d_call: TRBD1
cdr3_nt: TGTGCCAGCAGTGTAAAGGGGGCACCCCGCCACAATGAGCAGTTCTTC
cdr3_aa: CASSVKGAPRHNEQFF

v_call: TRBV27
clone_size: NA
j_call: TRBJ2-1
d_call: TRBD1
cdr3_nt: TGTGCCAGCAGTTTGTCAGGGGGTATCACCTACAATGAGCAGTTCTTC
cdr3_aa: CASSLSGGITYNEQFF

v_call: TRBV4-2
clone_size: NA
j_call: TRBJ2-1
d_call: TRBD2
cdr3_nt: TGTGCCAGCAGCCAAAAGACTAGCGGAGGCCCCTACAATGAGCAGTTCTTC
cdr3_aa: CASSQKTSGGPYNEQFF

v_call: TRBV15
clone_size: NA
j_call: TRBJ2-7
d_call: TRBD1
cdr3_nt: TGTGCCACCAGCAGAGATCCGATCTGGGCAGGGGGCGTGTACGAGCAGTACTTC
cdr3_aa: CATSRDPIWAGGVYEQYF

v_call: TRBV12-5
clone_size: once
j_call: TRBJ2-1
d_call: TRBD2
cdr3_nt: TGTGCTAGTGCCCTTTATCTAGCGGGAGTCGACAATGAGCAGTTCTTC
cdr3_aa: CASALYLAGVDNEQFF

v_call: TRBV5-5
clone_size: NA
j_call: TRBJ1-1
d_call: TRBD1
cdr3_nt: TGTGCCAGCAGCTGGGACAGCTCCTTTGAAGCTTTCTTT
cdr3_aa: CASSWDSSFEAFF

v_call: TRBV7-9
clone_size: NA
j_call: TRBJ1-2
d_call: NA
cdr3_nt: TGTGCCAGCAGCTTGGGGGGGGTTGGCTACACCTTC
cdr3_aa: CASSLGGVGYTF

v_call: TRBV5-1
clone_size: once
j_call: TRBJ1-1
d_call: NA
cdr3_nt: TGCGCCAGCAGCCCTGGGACATGGAACACTGAAGCTTTCTTT
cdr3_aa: CASSPGTWNTEAFF

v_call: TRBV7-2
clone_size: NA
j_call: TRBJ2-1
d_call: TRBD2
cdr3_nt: TGTGCCAGCAGCTTAGCCGCCGGGACTACCTACAATGAGCAGTTCTTC
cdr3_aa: CASSLAAGTTYNEQFF

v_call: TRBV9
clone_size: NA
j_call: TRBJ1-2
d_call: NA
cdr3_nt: TGTGCCAGCAGCGTAGATTTGGTAGAGGGCGGCTATGGCTACACCTTC
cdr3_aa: CASSVDLVEGGYGYTF

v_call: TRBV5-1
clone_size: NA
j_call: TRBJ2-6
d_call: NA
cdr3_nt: TGCGCCAGCAGCTTGGCCGGAGGCGCTGGGGCCAACGTCCTGACTTTC
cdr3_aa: CASSLAGGAGANVLTF

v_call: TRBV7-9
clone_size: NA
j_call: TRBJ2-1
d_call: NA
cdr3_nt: TGTGCCAGCAGCTTTCCGGGAGAAGTAAGAGAGCAGTTCTTC
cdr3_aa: CASSFPGEVREQFF

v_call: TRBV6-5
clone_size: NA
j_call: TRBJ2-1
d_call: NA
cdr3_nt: TGTGCCAGCAGGGAGGCGGGGAAGGATGAGCAGTTCTTC
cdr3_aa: CASREAGKDEQFF

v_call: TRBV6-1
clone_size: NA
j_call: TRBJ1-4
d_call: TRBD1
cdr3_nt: TGTGCCAGCAAGGACAGGGGCAAAGCTAATGAAAAACTGTTTTTT
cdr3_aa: CASKDRGKANEKLFF

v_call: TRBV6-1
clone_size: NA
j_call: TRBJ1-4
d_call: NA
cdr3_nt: TGTGCCAGCAGTGAGGTTCAACGGAATGAAAAACTGTTTTTT
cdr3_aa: CASSEVQRNEKLFF

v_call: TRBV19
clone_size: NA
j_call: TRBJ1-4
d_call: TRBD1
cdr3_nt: TGTGCCAGTAGCCCCCGACAGGGCCTTAATGAAAAACTGTTTTTT
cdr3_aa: CASSPRQGLNEKLFF

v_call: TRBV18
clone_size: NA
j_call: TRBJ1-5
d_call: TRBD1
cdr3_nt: TGTGCCAGCTCACCACAGGGACAGGGGGGACAGCCCCAGCATTTT
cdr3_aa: CASSPQGQGGQPQHF

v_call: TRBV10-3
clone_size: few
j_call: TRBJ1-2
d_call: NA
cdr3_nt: TGTGCCATCAGTGATAGGAGCGATGACTACACCTTC
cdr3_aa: CAISDRSDDYTF